Each of the 11 T cell receptor beta chains below was sequenced from the same sample in a study of OX40 agonist ivuxolimab in advanced cancers. The repertoire was sequenced with immunoSEQ multiplex PCR; TCRdb's copy has only in-frame clones and lacks some. The data show 60,000 to 90,000 clones, around 88% seen once. Sequences were derived from CD4+ or CD8+ T cells sorted from blood, sampled in a trial of the OX40 agonist ivuxolimab. These receptors were obtained from an adult with an advanced solid tumor such as melanoma, head and neck, liver or kidney cancer.

This rearrangement joins TRBV10-1 to TRBJ2-2; the D gene is possibly TRBD2 (6 bases). The germline V gene has CDR1 WNHNN and CDR2 SYGVQD (reference sequence). Trimming pared 1 base from V and 5 bases from J, leaving 11 bases between. This CDR3 contains 15 residues. CDR3 DNA sequence: TGCGCCAGCAGTGAGTTCGGCGGAGGGACCGGGGAGCTGTTTTTT. It specifies CASSEFGGGTGELFF.

This clone was picked up a small number of times. The gene calls are TRBV7-9 and TRBJ1-1; D is unresolved. Trimming cost V 1 base and J 7 bases, with 4 bases left between them. The CDR3 has 11 residues. Germline V gives CDR1 SEHNR, CDR2 FQNEAQ (reference sequence). The CDR3 is CASSLGDEAFF. CDR3 DNA sequence: TGTGCCAGCAGCTTAGGAGATGAAGCTTTCTTT.

CDR3 DNA: TGTGCCAGCAGCCCCAGAAGCCCTAGCACAGATACGCAGTATTTT. Protein product: CASSPRSPSTDTQYF. V usage is TRBV9 and J usage is TRBJ2-3; D is unclear. Germline CDR1 and CDR2: SGDLS and YYNGEE. The length of the CDR3 is 15 residues. V was pared by 4 bases and J by 0 bases, with 12 bases between.

V is TRBV6-1 and J is TRBJ2-5; D is unresolved. The CDR3 runs 14 residues. Germline values: CDR1 MNHNS, CDR2 SASEGT. The V gene lost 5 bases and the J gene lost 5 bases, with 15 bases spanning the gap. The CDR3 sequence: CASSFYKNGETQYF. The DNA of the CDR3 is TGTGCCAGCAGTTTCTATAAAAACGGGGAGACCCAGTACTTC.

This chain connects TRBV28 to TRBJ2-4; D remains ambiguous. V was clipped by 2 bases and J by 1 base, with 6 bases between them. Germline lookup yields CDR1 MDHEN and CDR2 SYDVKM. This CDR3 contains 14 residues. This chain's CDR3 is CASSLRFAKNIQYF. The CDR3 nucleotides read TGTGCCAGCAGTTTAAGGTTCGCCAAAAACATTCAGTACTTC.

This chain connects TRBV5-1 to TRBJ1-1; 8 bases line up with TRBD1. The V gene end was trimmed by 0 bases and the J gene end by 1 base; junction bases not matched to a gene: 8. CDR3 length equals 17 residues. CDR1 and CDR2 from the germline V gene are SGHRS and YFSETQ. CDR3 DNA: TGCGCCAGCAGCTTGGCTGGACAGGGTTTCGGGAACACTGAAGCTTTCTTT. It is translated as CASSLAGQGFGNTEAFF.

The V and J genes are TRBV5-1 and TRBJ1-2; 7 nucleotides align to TRBD1. After removal of 2 bases from V and 3 bases from J, the junction contained 4 bases not matched to a gene. The CDR3 length is 14 residues. Per germline, CDR1 SGHRS and CDR2 YFSETQ. The CDR3 DNA reads as TGCGCCAGCAGCTTCGGGACAGAATACTATGGCTACACCTTC. It translates to CASSFGTEYYGYTF. The variable domain in full, completed from reference TRBV5-1 and TRBJ1-2, reads KAGVTQTPRYLIKTRGQQVTLSCSPISGHRSVSWYQQTPGQGLQFLFEYFSETQRNKGNFPGRFSGRQFSNSRSEMNVSTLELGDSALYLCASSFGTEYYGYTFGSGTRLTVV.

DNA for the CDR3: TGTGCCAGCAGGACCGGGACAGGGCGCACTGAAGCTTTCTTT. Protein: CASRTGTGRTEAFF. V and J are TRBV6-5 and TRBJ1-1; the match to TRBD1 covers 9 bases. V gave up 6 bases and J gave up 4 bases; unmatched junction bases: 6. This CDR3 is 14 amino acids long. The V gene's germline CDR1 is MNHEY and CDR2 SVGAGI.

V is TRBV30 and J is TRBJ2-2; 8 nucleotides agree with TRBD1. The germline V gene has CDR1 GTSNPN and CDR2 SVGIG (reference sequence). Germline trimming cut 7 bases from V and 4 bases from J; bases unmatched to any gene: 8. This CDR3 is built from 14 residues. CDR3 DNA sequence: TGTGCCTCCCCAGGGGGCGCAGGCACCGGGGAGCTGTTTTTT. Translation: CASPGGAGTGELFF.

The chain uses TRBV7-3 and TRBJ2-7; no clear D gene. V lost 5 bases, J lost 2 bases, and 16 bases lay in between. The CDR3 totals 15 residues. CDR1 and CDR2 from the germline V gene are SGHTA and FQGTGA. The CDR3 DNA reads as TGTGCCAGCAGCACCAAGACTCAGGAGACCTACGAGCAGTACTTC. Encoded protein: CASSTKTQETYEQYF. The entire variable domain, with the rest obtained from reference TRBV7-3 and TRBJ2-7, is as follows: GAGVSQTPSNKVTEKGKYVELRCDPISGHTALYWYRQSLGQGPEFLIYFQGTGAADDSGLPNDRFFAVRPEGSVSTLKIQRTERGDSAVYLCASSTKTQETYEQYFGPGTRLTVT.

The chain employs TRBV11-3 and TRBJ1-4; TRBD1 agrees at 9 bases. The junction had 13 bases not matched to a gene; V was cut back by 5 bases and J by 0 bases. The CDR3 length is 19 residues. Germline assignment: CDR1 SGHNT and CDR2 YENEEA. This CDR3 is CASSGSGQGFYATNEKLFF. Here the CDR3 DNA reads TGTGCCAGCAGCGGGTCCGGACAGGGGTTCTATGCAACTAATGAAAAACTGTTTTTT.